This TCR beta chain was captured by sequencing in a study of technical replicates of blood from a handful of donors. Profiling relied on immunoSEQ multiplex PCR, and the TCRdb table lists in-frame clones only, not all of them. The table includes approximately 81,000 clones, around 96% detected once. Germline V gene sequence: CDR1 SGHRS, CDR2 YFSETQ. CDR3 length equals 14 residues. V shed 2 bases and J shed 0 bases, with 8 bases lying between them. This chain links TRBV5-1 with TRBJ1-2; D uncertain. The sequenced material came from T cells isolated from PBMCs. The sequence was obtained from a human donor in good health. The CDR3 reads CASSLGAANYGYTF. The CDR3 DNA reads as TGCGCCAGCAGCTTAGGAGCCGCTAACTATGGCTACACCTTC.